The 7 T cell receptor beta chains in this list originate from one sample, sequenced in a study of blood T cell repertoires in COVID-19. TCRdb's table, derived via immunoSEQ multiplex PCR, lists solely in-frame clones and lacks some. Of around 190,000 clones in the sample, around 88% were seen once. Sequenced material: PBMCs or T cells enriched from blood (not recorded which). The receptors were gathered from a middle-aged man with acute COVID-19.

The J gene is TRBJ1-6, the V gene TRBV14; D perhaps matches TRBD1 (5 bases). Trimming took off 1 base at V and 6 bases at J, with 10 bases between the two ends. CDR3 length: 15 amino acids. The V gene's germline CDR1 is SGHDN and CDR2 FVKESK. The CDR3 nucleotides are TGTGCCAGCAGCCAAGGCTCGGGGGGTAATTCACCCCTCCACTTT. It is translated as CASSQGSGGNSPLHF. The whole variable domain, remainder taken from reference TRBV14 and TRBJ1-6, is EAGVTQFPSHSVIEKGQTVTLRCDPISGHDNLYWYRRVMGKEIKFLLHFVKESKQDESGMPNNRFLAERTGGTYSTLKVQPAELEDSGVYFCASSQGSGGNSPLHFGNGTRLTVT.

In its sample, this clone was seen many times. One end of the junction varies from germline; a read error may be responsible. V and J are TRBV4-1 and TRBJ1-5; possible D gene TRBD1, 6 bases. Germline assignment: CDR1 MGHRA and CDR2 YSYEKL. The CDR3 spans 16 residues. CDR3 DNA: TGCGCCAGCAGCCAAGAGGTGTCGGGGGGCAACCAGCCCCAGCATTTT. As protein: CASSQEVSGGNQPQHF.

This sequence joins TRBV7-8 and TRBJ2-2, with D perhaps TRBD2 (5 bases). The CDR3 runs to 14 residues. Trimming took off 4 bases at V and 4 bases at J, with 10 bases between the two ends. The germline gives CDR1 SGHVS, CDR2 FQNEAQ. CDR3 nucleotide sequence: TGTGCCAGCAGCTCTCGGGATCTCACCGGGGAGCTGTTTTTT. It specifies CASSSRDLTGELFF.

This rearrangement joins TRBV9 to TRBJ2-5; 11 bases align to TRBD2. There are 15 residues in the CDR3. Germline V gene data show CDR1 as SGDLS and CDR2 as YYNGEE. The ends lost 2 bases at V and 1 base at J; junction bases unmatched: 1. CDR3 region: CASSVGTSGQETQYF. The CDR3 coding sequence is TGTGCCAGCAGCGTGGGGACTAGCGGCCAAGAGACCCAGTACTTC.

This chain joins TRBV6-5 and TRBJ2-5; a possible D gene is TRBD2 (5 bases). V lost 6 bases to trimming and J lost 5 bases, with 13 bases between them. Per the germline V gene, CDR1 is MNHEY and CDR2 is SVGAGI. The CDR3 is 13 amino acids. The CDR3 coding sequence is TGTGCCAGCAGGAGGGAATGGGGTGAGACCCAGTACTTC. This sequence encodes CASRREWGETQYF.

The CDR3 DNA sequence: TGTGCCAGCAGCTTAGGACTAGCGGGAGGGCCTCGGAATGAGCAGTTCTTC. This codes for CASSLGLAGGPRNEQFF. The chain has TRBV5-4 and TRBJ2-1; TRBD2 aligns across 15 bases. The CDR3 contains 17 residues. Germline CDR1 SGHNT, CDR2 YYREEE (reference sequence). With V trimmed by 2 bases and J by 7 bases, 7 bases remained unmatched.

Worth noting for this clone: Other DNA sequences in the sample encode the same CDR3. The rearrangement joins TRBV7-9 to TRBJ2-7; possibly TRBD1 for D (7 bases). CDR1 is SEHNR and CDR2 is FQNEAQ in the germline V gene (reference sequence). The V and J ends lost 4 bases and 7 bases respectively, with 8 bases between them. This CDR3 region has 11 residues. CDR3 nucleotides: TGTGCCAGCAGCTCAGGGGGGGAGCAGTACTTC. Translating gives CASSSGGEQYF.